This T cell receptor (beta chain) stems from a study of blood T cell repertoires in COVID-19. On the study more broadly: Both acute and convalescent COVID-19 samples were obtained from the United States, Italy and Spain. Nucleic acid was either cDNA or gDNA, and it came from T cells, B-cell-depleted T cells, or PBMCs.

Profiled with immunoSEQ multiplex PCR; TCRdb holds only in-frame clones, not every one. The sample gives 80,000 to 130,000 clones, 70% to 90% of which show up once; less than 3% is in the top ten. V lost 0 bases and J lost 1, with 9 bases in between. This CDR3 region has 15 residues. Germline CDR1 reads SGHAT; CDR2 reads FQNNGV. This study enrolled people aged about 18 to 90 from about 26 US geographic areas. The TCR originated in a woman between 45 and 65 years old who had recovered from COVID-19. The chain employs TRBV11-2 and TRBJ1-2; D unresolved. Material: PBMCs or T cells enriched from blood (not recorded which). CDR3 nucleotide sequence: TGTGCCAGCAGCTTAGACGGGGAAAATAACTATGGCTACACCTTC. It is translated as CASSLDGENNYGYTF.